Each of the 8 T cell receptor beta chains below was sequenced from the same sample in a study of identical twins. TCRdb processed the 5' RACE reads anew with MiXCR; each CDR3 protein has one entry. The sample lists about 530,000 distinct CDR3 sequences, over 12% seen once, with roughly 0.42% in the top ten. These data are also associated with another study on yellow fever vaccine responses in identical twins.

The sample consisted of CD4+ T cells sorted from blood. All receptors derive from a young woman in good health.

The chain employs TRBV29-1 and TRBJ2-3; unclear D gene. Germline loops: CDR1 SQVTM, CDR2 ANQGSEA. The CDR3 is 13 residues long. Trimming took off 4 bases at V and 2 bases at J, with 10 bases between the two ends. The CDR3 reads CSVGGRITDTQYF. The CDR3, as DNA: TGCAGCGTTGGAGGCAGAATCACAGATACGCAGTATTTT.

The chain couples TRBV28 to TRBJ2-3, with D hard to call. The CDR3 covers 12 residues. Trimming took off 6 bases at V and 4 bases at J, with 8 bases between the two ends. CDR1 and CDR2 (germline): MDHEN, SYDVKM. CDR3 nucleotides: TGTGCCAGCAGGGCCGCCCCAGATACGCAGTATTTT. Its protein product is CASRAAPDTQYF.

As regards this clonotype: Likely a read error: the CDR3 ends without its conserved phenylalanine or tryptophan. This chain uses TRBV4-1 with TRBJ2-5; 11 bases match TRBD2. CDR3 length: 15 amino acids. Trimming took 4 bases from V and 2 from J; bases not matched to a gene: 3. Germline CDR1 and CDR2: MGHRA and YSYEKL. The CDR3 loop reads CASSRGTSGQETQYL. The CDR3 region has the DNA TGCGCCAGCAGCCGAGGGACTAGCGGACAAGAGACCCAGTACCTC.

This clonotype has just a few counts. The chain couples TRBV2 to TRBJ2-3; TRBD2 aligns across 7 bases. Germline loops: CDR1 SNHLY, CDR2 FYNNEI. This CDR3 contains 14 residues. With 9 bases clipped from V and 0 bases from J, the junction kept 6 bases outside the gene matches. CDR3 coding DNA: TGTGCCAGTCGACTAGCACTTAGCACAGATACGCAGTATTTT. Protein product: CASRLALSTDTQYF. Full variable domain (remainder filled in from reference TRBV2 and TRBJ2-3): EPEVTQTPSHQVTQMGQEVILRCVPISNHLYFYWYRQILGQKVEFLVSFYNNEISEKSEIFDDQFSVERPDGSNFTLKIRSTKLEDSAMYFCASRLALSTDTQYFGPGTRLTVL.

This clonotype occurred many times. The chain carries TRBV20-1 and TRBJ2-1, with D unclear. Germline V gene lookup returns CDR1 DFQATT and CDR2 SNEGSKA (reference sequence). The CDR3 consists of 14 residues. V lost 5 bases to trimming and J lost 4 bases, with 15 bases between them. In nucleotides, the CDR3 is TGCAGTGCTGAATTTAGCCGGAAATACAATGAGCAGTTCTTC. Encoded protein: CSAEFSRKYNEQFF.

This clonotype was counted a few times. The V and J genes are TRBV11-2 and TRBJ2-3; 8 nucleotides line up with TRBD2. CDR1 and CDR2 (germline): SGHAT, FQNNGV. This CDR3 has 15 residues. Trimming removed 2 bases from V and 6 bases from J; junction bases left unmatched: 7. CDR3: CASSLLAGGIDTQYF. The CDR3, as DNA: TGTGCCAGCAGCTTACTGGCGGGGGGCATTGATACGCAGTATTTT.

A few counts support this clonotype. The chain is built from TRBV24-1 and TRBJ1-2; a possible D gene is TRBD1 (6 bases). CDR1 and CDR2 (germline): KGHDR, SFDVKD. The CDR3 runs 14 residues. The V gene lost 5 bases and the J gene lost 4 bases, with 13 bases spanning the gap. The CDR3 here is CATSAGGSGYGYTF. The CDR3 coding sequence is TGTGCCACCAGTGCTGGGGGCAGTGGCTATGGCTACACCTTC.

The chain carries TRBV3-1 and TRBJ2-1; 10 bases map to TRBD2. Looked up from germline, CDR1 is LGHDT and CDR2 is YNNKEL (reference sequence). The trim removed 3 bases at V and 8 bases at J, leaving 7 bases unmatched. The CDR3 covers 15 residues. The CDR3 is CASSHVLAGKDEQFF. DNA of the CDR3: TGTGCCAGCAGCCACGTACTAGCGGGAAAGGATGAGCAGTTCTTC.